This T cell receptor beta chain was sequenced during a study of response to subunit inactivated influenza vaccine. The study, taken as a whole, reports: Authors suggested each seasonal flu vaccination may recruit only limited numbers of new T cells.

Of note for this clonotype: Its antigen is unknown.

The germline V and J ends were trimmed by 5 bases and 4 bases, with 15 bases remaining between them. The CDR3 loop spans 14 amino acids. The germline CDR1 and CDR2 sequences are SGHTA and FQGNSA. TCRdb re-called the RT-PCR reads with MiXCR, one entry per CDR3 protein. The sample lists 560,000 or so distinct CDR3 sequences, approximately 7.1% occurring once. Source: PBMCs from blood, taken about 23 months after vaccination. The source is a man aged 45-69 years who received an inactivated influenza vaccine. The chain couples TRBV7-2 to TRBJ2-7; D possibly matches TRBD1 or TRBD2 (5 bases each). In nucleotides, the CDR3 is TGTGCCAGCAGCCTCCAATTGGGGACGTACGAGCAGTACTTC. Translation gives CASSLQLGTYEQYF. The full variable domain, with the rest looked up from reference TRBV7-2 and TRBJ2-7, is GAGVSQSPSNKVTEKGKDVELRCDPISGHTALYWYRQSLGQGLEFLIYFQGNSAPDKSGLPSDRFSAERTGGSVSTLTIQRTQQEDSAVYLCASSLQLGTYEQYFGPGTRLTVT.